A single sample is the source of the 32 T cell receptor beta chains below, sequenced in a study of blood T cell repertoires in COVID-19. Profiled with immunoSEQ multiplex PCR; TCRdb holds only in-frame clones, not every one. The sample shows some 150,000 clones, approximately 86% of them seen only once. The source material was peripheral blood. All receptors derive from a woman aged 55 to 70 with active or convalescent COVID-19.

CDR3 coding DNA: TGTGCCAGCAACCCTAGCGGGGGGGCTTACGAGCAGTACTTC. Translation gives CASNPSGGAYEQYF. The chain has TRBV6-5 and TRBJ2-7; 12 nucleotides agree with TRBD2. This CDR3 has 14 amino acids. Germline values: CDR1 MNHEY, CDR2 SVGAGI. The J segment lost 4 bases and the V segment lost 7 bases, leaving 5 bases of the junction unmatched.

The genes are TRBV12-3 or TRBV12-4 and TRBJ2-7, with TRBD2 identical over 8 bases. V lost 5 bases and J lost 2; bases outside the gene matches: 2. The CDR3 is 13 amino acids. For the CDR3, the DNA is TGTGCCAGCAGTCCGGGGGGGCCCTACGAGCAGTACTTC. It is translated as CASSPGGPYEQYF.

CDR3 residues: CASSQLRLGSYNEQFF. The CDR3, as DNA: TGCGCCAGCAGCCAATTGCGTCTAGGTTCCTACAATGAGCAGTTCTTC. The rearrangement joins TRBV4-3 to TRBJ2-1; D is unresolved. This CDR3 is built from 16 residues. Trimming pared 2 bases from V and 1 base from J, leaving 12 bases between. The germline CDR1 and CDR2 sequences are LGHNA and YSLEER.

The V and J genes are TRBV19 and TRBJ1-1, with D hard to call. This CDR3 region has 16 residues. V shed 3 bases and J shed 0 bases, with 14 bases lying between them. Per germline, CDR1 LNHDA and CDR2 SQIVND (reference sequence). The DNA of the CDR3 is TGTGCCAGTAGTATGTTTGGCGGCAGCTTGAACACTGAAGCTTTCTTT. As protein: CASSMFGGSLNTEAFF.

The chain recombines TRBV30 with TRBJ1-2; the D is unclear. Between the trimmed V and J ends, which lost 0 bases and 7 bases, there was a span of 6 bases. The CDR3 extends over 11 amino acids. Per the germline V gene, CDR1 is GTSNPN and CDR2 is SVGIG (reference sequence). CDR3 amino acids: CAWSVIGGYTF. The CDR3 DNA reads TGTGCCTGGAGTGTAATCGGTGGCTACACCTTC.

This chain joins TRBV3-1 (or the pseudogene TRBV3-2) and TRBJ2-7; D possibly corresponds to TRBD1 (6 bases). Deletions cut 1 base from V and 3 bases from J, with 13 bases between. This CDR3 region has 15 residues. CDR1 is LGHDT and CDR2 is YNNKEL in the germline V gene (reference sequence). The CDR3 sequence: CASSQVQGKIYEQYF. In DNA, the CDR3 is TGTGCCAGCAGCCAAGTGCAGGGGAAAATCTACGAGCAGTACTTC.

V usage is TRBV2 and J usage is TRBJ1-2; D gene uncertain. Germline V CDR1 and CDR2: SNHLY, FYNNEI. V lost 2 bases, J lost 0 bases, and 10 bases lay in between. The CDR3 has 15 residues. This CDR3 is CASSERGKANYGYTF. The DNA for the CDR3 is TGTGCCAGCAGTGAAAGAGGGAAAGCTAACTATGGCTACACCTTC.

The CDR3, as DNA: TGTGCCAGCTCACCACAGAGGCGGGGCTCAGCTAACTATGGCTACACCTTC. This sequence encodes CASSPQRRGSANYGYTF. The gene calls are TRBV18 and TRBJ1-2; possible D gene TRBD1, 5 bases. Trimming took 1 base from V and 0 from J, leaving 15 bases between them. CDR3 size: 17 residues. CDR1 is KGHSH and CDR2 is LQKENI in the germline V gene.

This chain links TRBV6-5 with TRBJ2-7; 9 bases fit TRBD1. V was clipped by 8 bases and J by 5 bases; unmatched bases: 7. This CDR3 comprises 13 residues. CDR1 MNHEY and CDR2 SVGAGI come from the germline V gene. This CDR3 reads CASALGQGDEQYF. CDR3 in DNA: TGTGCCAGCGCGTTGGGACAGGGTGACGAGCAGTACTTC.

The chain recombines TRBV7-2 with TRBJ1-6, with 7 nucleotides matching TRBD1. This CDR3 has 15 residues. Germline assignment: CDR1 SGHTA and CDR2 FQGNSA. Losses at the gene ends were 5 bases for V and 9 bases for J; bases not matched to a gene: 10. The CDR3 DNA is TGTGCCAGCAGCACACCCGGGACAGCGGGTTCACCCCTCCACTTT. Its protein is CASSTPGTAGSPLHF.

The V and J genes are TRBV5-1 and TRBJ1-2; 10 nucleotides align to TRBD1. Germline V gene data show CDR1 as SGHRS and CDR2 as YFSETQ. Trimming took 0 bases from V and 7 from J; bases not matched to a gene: 9. CDR3 size: 16 residues. CDR3 sequence reads: CASSLGQGAQRGGYTF. CDR3 sequence (DNA): TGCGCCAGCAGCTTGGGACAGGGGGCGCAGAGGGGTGGCTACACCTTC.

The gene calls are TRBV7-2 and TRBJ2-5; possibly TRBD1 for D (6 bases). With 1 base removed from V and 4 bases from J, the gap between germline ends came to 13 bases. The length of the CDR3 is 15 residues. Germline V gene data show CDR1 as SGHTA and CDR2 as FQGNSA. The CDR3 region has the DNA TGTGCCAGCAGCTTAGGCCACAGGGTGTCAGAGACCCAGTACTTC. Its protein product is CASSLGHRVSETQYF. The full variable domain, completed using reference TRBV7-2 and TRBJ2-5, is GAGVSQSPSNKVTEKGKDVELRCDPISGHTALYWYRQSLGQGLEFLIYFQGNSAPDKSGLPSDRFSAERTGGSVSTLTIQRTQQEDSAVYLCASSLGHRVSETQYFGPGTRLLVL.

This clone was found once. V usage is TRBV3-1 (or the pseudogene TRBV3-2) and J usage is TRBJ1-2; 7 bases line up with TRBD1. Trimming at V came to 3 bases and at J to 7 bases, leaving 5 bases not matched to a gene. Per the germline V gene, CDR1 is LGHDT and CDR2 is YNNKEL (reference sequence). This CDR3 region has 13 residues. CDR3 in DNA: TGTGCCAGCAGCCAGATACAGGGGTTTGGCTACACCTTC. As protein: CASSQIQGFGYTF.

This clone occurred once. The chain links TRBV29-1 to TRBJ1-3; maybe TRBD1 (5 bases). Germline V lookup: CDR1 SQVTM, CDR2 ANQGSEA. This CDR3 comprises 13 residues. Trimming stripped 7 bases from V and 6 bases from J, with 16 bases between. Written as DNA, the CDR3 is TGCAGCGCCCGGGAGGGGCTTGTAAACACCATATATTTT. Its translation is CSAREGLVNTIYF.

The chain is built from TRBV10-3 and TRBJ1-2, with 8 bases identical to TRBD1. The CDR3 extends over 15 amino acids. With 4 bases clipped from V and 2 bases from J, the junction kept 6 bases outside the gene matches. Per the germline V gene, CDR1 is ENHRY and CDR2 is SYGVKD. The CDR3 reads CAISGDRGKNYGYTF. The CDR3 DNA reads TGTGCCATCAGTGGTGACAGGGGAAAGAACTATGGCTACACCTTC.

This chain links TRBV30 with TRBJ2-5, with D tentatively TRBD1 (6 bases). CDR3 length: 14 residues. CDR1 is GTSNPN, CDR2 SVGIG, per germline (reference sequence). Trimming left V 3 bases short and J 5 bases short, with 16 bases between. CDR3 DNA sequence: TGTGCCTGGAGAGTCCCAGGGGCAGGGGAGACCCAGTACTTC. Its translation is CAWRVPGAGETQYF.

The CDR3 region has the DNA TGTGCCAGCAGTTCGAACAGGGATCAGCCCCAGCATTTT. This encodes CASSSNRDQPQHF. The V call is TRBV6-5, the J call TRBJ1-5; D might be TRBD1 (6 bases). Between the trimmed V and J ends, which lost 4 bases and 5 bases, there was a span of 9 bases. The germline V gene has CDR1 MNHEY and CDR2 SVGAGI. The CDR3 runs to 13 residues.

The V call is TRBV7-2, the J call TRBJ2-5, with 8 bases identical to TRBD2. V lost 9 bases, J lost 1 base, and 7 bases stayed unmatched. CDR3 length: 14 amino acids. In germline, CDR1 is SGHTA, CDR2 FQGNSA. The CDR3: CASNYGGAQETQYF. In DNA form, the CDR3 reads TGTGCCAGTAACTACGGGGGGGCCCAAGAGACCCAGTACTTC.

Here the CDR3 reads CASSSKTGPIGFSPLHF. The CDR3 DNA is TGTGCCAGCAGCTCGAAGACAGGCCCGATAGGATTTTCACCCCTCCACTTT. The genes are TRBV5-5 and TRBJ1-6, with D possibly TRBD1 on 6 matching bases. V was shortened by 3 bases and J by 9 bases, with 22 bases between the two germline ends. The CDR3 has 17 residues. Germline CDR1 SGHKS, CDR2 YYEKEE (reference sequence).

This clone has a single count. This chain links TRBV19 with TRBJ1-2; tentative D call: TRBD1 (5 bases). V lost 2 bases and J 5 bases, leaving 15 bases between the germline ends. CDR3 length equals 15 residues. CDR1 and CDR2 from the germline V gene are LNHDA and SQIVND (reference sequence). The CDR3 here is CASSISLSAGYGYTF. The CDR3, as DNA: TGTGCCAGTAGTATAAGTCTCTCGGCAGGGTATGGCTACACCTTC. The full variable domain, in which reference TRBV19 and TRBJ1-2 provide the parts outside the CDR3, is DGGITQSPKYLFRKEGQNVTLSCEQNLNHDAMYWYRQDPGQGLRLIYYSQIVNDFQKGDIAEGYSVSREKKESFPLTVTSAQKNPTAFYLCASSISLSAGYGYTFGSGTRLTVV.

The rearrangement links TRBV19 to TRBJ1-2; possible D gene TRBD1, 6 bases. CDR1 is LNHDA, CDR2 SQIVND, per germline (reference sequence). Trimming pared 1 base from V and 4 bases from J, leaving 10 bases between. The CDR3 has 14 residues. CDR3 amino acids: CASSIGGGTYGYTF. CDR3 DNA: TGTGCCAGTAGTATAGGCGGGGGCACCTATGGCTACACCTTC.

This rearrangement joins TRBV18 to TRBJ1-5; 7 nucleotides align to TRBD1. The CDR3 is made up of 15 amino acids. Per the germline V gene, CDR1 is KGHSH and CDR2 is LQKENI. The junction had 9 bases not matched to a gene; V was cut back by 3 bases and J by 7 bases. For the CDR3, the DNA is TGTGCCAGCTCACCTAACCAAGGGGGCCTGCAGCCCCAGCATTTT. It translates to CASSPNQGGLQPQHF.

This clone was seen a single time. Within the sample, other DNA sequences also encode this same CDR3. The J gene is TRBJ2-2, the V gene TRBV18, with D possibly being TRBD1 (5 bases). The V and J ends lost 2 bases and 1 base respectively, with 5 bases between them. CDR1 KGHSH and CDR2 LQKENI come from the germline V gene. This CDR3 has 14 amino acids. CDR3 coding DNA: TGTGCCAGCTCACCAACAGGGAACACCGGGGAGCTGTTTTTT. It codes for CASSPTGNTGELFF.

This chain links TRBV19 with TRBJ2-3, with a possible D match to TRBD2 (6 bases). The V end lost 5 bases, the J end lost 0 bases, and 15 bases lay between the germline ends. CDR3 size: 16 residues. Germline CDR1 is LNHDA and CDR2 is SQIVND (reference sequence). CDR3 nucleotides: TGTGCCAGTAGTCAACTTGCCGGGGGTAGCACAGATACGCAGTATTTT. This sequence encodes CASSQLAGGSTDTQYF.

The V and J genes are TRBV30 and TRBJ1-4; D possibly corresponds to TRBD1 (5 bases). This CDR3 spans 13 amino acids. Germline assignment: CDR1 GTSNPN and CDR2 SVGIG (reference sequence). Trimming shortened V by 2 bases and J by 8 bases, and 12 bases separated the two germline ends. The CDR3 sequence: CAWSRQGSEKLFF. CDR3 sequence (DNA): TGTGCCTGGAGTCGGCAGGGAAGCGAAAAACTGTTTTTT.

The chain employs TRBV10-2 and TRBJ2-3, with 7 positions matching TRBD2. Losses at the gene ends were 3 bases for V and 0 bases for J; bases not matched to a gene: 3. The V gene's germline CDR1 is WSHSY and CDR2 SAAADI. The CDR3 extends over 15 amino acids. The CDR3 DNA follows: TGCGCCAGCAGTGAACAGCGGGGCAGCACAGATACGCAGTATTTT. Protein product: CASSEQRGSTDTQYF.

The chain links TRBV24-1 to TRBJ1-2, with D perhaps matching TRBD1 (5 bases). The CDR3 contains 16 residues. Between the trimmed V and J ends, which lost 8 bases and 0 bases, there was a span of 18 bases. Germline V lookup: CDR1 KGHDR, CDR2 SFDVKD. The CDR3 here is CATINWEGWANYGYTF. The CDR3 DNA reads TGTGCCACCATCAACTGGGAGGGGTGGGCTAACTATGGCTACACCTTC.

The chain joins TRBV5-6 to TRBJ1-6; 9 positions match TRBD1. The CDR3 is 15 amino acids. Germline CDR1 is SGHDT and CDR2 is YYEEEE. The junction had 7 bases not matched to a gene; V was cut back by 4 bases and J by 8 bases. CDR3 DNA: TGTGCCAGCAGCGATGACAGGGGGAATCATTCACCCCTCCACTTT. It is translated as CASSDDRGNHSPLHF. Drawing the rest from reference TRBV5-6 and TRBJ1-6, the complete variable domain is DAGVTQSPTHLIKTRGQQVTLRCSPKSGHDTVSWYQQALGQGPQFIFQYYEEEERQRGNFPDRFSGHQFPNYSSELNVNALLLGDSALYLCASSDDRGNHSPLHFGNGTRLTVT.

The rearrangement joins TRBV6-5 to TRBJ1-2, with D perhaps matching TRBD1 (5 bases). The CDR3 is made up of 13 amino acids. V gave up 4 bases and J gave up 8 bases, with 14 bases separating them. The germline gives CDR1 MNHEY, CDR2 SVGAGI. CDR3 sequence (DNA): TGTGCCAGCAGTTTCCCGGGACTTGGGGGCTACACCTTC. This encodes CASSFPGLGGYTF.

V is TRBV4-3 and J is TRBJ2-3, with 9 bases aligning to TRBD2. V gave up 0 bases and J gave up 5 bases; unmatched junction bases: 6. The CDR3 runs to 16 residues. Per germline, CDR1 LGHNA and CDR2 YSLEER. Here the CDR3 reads CASSQEPAGGKDTQYF. CDR3 coding DNA: TGCGCCAGCAGCCAAGAGCCGGCGGGGGGGAAAGATACGCAGTATTTT.

V gene TRBV5-4 combines with J gene TRBJ2-7; the D gene is possibly TRBD2 (5 bases). The germline gives CDR1 SGHNT, CDR2 YYREEE (reference sequence). Between the trimmed V and J ends, which lost 0 bases and 0 bases, there was a span of 10 bases. The CDR3 sequence is 15 residues long. The CDR3 DNA reads as TGTGCCAGCAGCTTGGCCCCGGGAAGCTCCTACGAGCAGTACTTC. Amino acid sequence: CASSLAPGSSYEQYF.

This clone was detected once. V gene TRBV10-3 combines with J gene TRBJ2-5; TRBD2 agrees at 7 bases. V was pared by 7 bases and J by 2 bases, with 7 bases of the junction left unmatched. The CDR3 consists of 14 residues. In germline, CDR1 is ENHRY, CDR2 SYGVKD. The CDR3 DNA sequence: TGTGCCATCAATCCTGGGGGGGGGCAAGAGACCCAGTACTTC. This gives the protein CAINPGGGQETQYF.